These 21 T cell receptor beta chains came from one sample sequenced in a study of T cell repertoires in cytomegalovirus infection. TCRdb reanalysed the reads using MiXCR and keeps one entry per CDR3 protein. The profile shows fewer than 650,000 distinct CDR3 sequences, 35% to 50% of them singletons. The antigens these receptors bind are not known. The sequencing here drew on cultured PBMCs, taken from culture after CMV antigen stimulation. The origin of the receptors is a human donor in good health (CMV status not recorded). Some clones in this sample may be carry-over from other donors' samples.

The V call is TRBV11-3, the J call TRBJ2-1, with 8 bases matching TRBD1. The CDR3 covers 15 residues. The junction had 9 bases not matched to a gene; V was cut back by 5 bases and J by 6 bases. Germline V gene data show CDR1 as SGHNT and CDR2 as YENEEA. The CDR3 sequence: CASSRNGQGLNEQFF. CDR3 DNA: TGTGCCAGCAGCCGAAACGGACAGGGACTCAATGAGCAGTTCTTC.

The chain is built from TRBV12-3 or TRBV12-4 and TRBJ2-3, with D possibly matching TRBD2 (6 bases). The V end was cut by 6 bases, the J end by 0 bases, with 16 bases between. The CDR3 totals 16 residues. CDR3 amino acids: CASSLGGSGSTDTQYF. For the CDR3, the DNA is TGTGCCAGCAGCTTGGGGGGTAGCGGTAGCACAGATACGCAGTATTTT.

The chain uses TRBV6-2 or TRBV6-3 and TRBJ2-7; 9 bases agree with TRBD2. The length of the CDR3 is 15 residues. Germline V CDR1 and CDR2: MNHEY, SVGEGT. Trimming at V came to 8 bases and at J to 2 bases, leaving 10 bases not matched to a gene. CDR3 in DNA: TGTGCCAGCGGTGACCGACTAGCGGAGGCCTACGAGCAGTACTTC. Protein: CASGDRLAEAYEQYF.

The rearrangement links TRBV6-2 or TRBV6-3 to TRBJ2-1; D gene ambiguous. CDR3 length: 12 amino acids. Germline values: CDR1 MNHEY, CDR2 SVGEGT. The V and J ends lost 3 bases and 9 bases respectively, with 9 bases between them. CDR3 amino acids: CASSYGSSEQFF. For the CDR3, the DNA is TGTGCCAGCAGTTATGGCTCGAGTGAGCAGTTCTTC.

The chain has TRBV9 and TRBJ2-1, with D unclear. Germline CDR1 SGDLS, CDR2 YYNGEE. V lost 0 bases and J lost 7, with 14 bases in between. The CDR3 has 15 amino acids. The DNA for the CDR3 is TGTGCCAGCAGCGTAGATCTAAGCCCGTATAATGAGCAGTTCTTC. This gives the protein CASSVDLSPYNEQFF. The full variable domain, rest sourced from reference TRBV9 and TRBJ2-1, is DSGVTQTPKHLITATGQRVTLRCSPRSGDLSVYWYQQSLDQGLQFLIQYYNGEERAKGNILERFSAQQFPDLHSELNLSSLELGDSALYFCASSVDLSPYNEQFFGPGTRLTVL.

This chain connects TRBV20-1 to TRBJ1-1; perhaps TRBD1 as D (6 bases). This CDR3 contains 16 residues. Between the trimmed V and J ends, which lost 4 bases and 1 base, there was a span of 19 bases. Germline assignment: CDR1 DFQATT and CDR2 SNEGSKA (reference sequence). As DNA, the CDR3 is TGCAGTGCTATCGTGGGGGGCGCGAATAGGAACACTGAAGCTTTCTTT. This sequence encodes CSAIVGGANRNTEAFF.

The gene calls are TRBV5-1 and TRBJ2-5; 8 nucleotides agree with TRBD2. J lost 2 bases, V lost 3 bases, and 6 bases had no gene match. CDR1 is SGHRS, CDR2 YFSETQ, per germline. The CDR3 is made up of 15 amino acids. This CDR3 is CASSSGLVRQETQYF. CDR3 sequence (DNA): TGCGCCAGCAGCTCGGGACTAGTCCGGCAAGAGACCCAGTACTTC.

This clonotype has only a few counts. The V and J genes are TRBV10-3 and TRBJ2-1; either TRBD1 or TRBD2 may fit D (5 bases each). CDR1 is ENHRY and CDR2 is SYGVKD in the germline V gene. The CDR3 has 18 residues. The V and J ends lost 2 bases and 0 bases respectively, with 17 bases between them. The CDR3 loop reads CAISERGATESSYNEQFF. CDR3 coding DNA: TGTGCCATCAGTGAGAGAGGGGCGACGGAAAGCTCCTACAATGAGCAGTTCTTC.

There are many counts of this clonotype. The CDR3 sequence is CASSPRQGQETQYF. CDR3 coding DNA: TGTGCCAGCAGCCCTAGACAGGGCCAAGAGACCCAGTACTTC. V usage is TRBV7-2 and J usage is TRBJ2-5; 7 bases line up with TRBD1. This CDR3 region has 14 residues. V gave up 5 bases and J gave up 1 base; unmatched junction bases: 4. Germline loops: CDR1 SGHTA, CDR2 FQGNSA.

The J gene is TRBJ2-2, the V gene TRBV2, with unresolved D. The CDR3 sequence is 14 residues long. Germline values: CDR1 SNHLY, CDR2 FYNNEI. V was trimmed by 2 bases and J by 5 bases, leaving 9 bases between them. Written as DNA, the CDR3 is TGTGCCAGCAGTGAAAGGCAGATAACCGGGGAGCTGTTTTTT. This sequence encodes CASSERQITGELFF.

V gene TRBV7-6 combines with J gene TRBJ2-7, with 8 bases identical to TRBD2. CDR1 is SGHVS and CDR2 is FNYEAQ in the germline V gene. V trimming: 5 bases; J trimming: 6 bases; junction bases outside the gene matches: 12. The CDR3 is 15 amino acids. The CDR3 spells CASSPGGGYPGEQYF. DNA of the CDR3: TGTGCCAGCAGCCCGGGGGGGGGGTATCCTGGCGAGCAGTACTTC.

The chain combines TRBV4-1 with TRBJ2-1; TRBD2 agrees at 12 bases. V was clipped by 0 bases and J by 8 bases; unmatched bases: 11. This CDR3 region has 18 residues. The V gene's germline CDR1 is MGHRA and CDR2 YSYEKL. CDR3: CASSQDRGLAGGPDEQFF. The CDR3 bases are TGCGCCAGCAGCCAAGATCGTGGGCTAGCGGGGGGGCCCGATGAGCAGTTCTTC.

CDR3 amino acids: CAVGTGASTDTQYF. Written as DNA, the CDR3 is TGTGCCGTCGGGACAGGGGCTAGCACAGATACGCAGTATTTT. V gene TRBV10-3 combines with J gene TRBJ2-3, with 10 positions matching TRBD1. CDR1 is ENHRY and CDR2 is SYGVKD in the germline V gene. CDR3 length: 14 residues. J gave up 0 bases and V 11 bases, and 5 bases lay outside the gene matches.

The CDR3 reads CASSFGGTGDVANEKLFF. The DNA of the CDR3 is TGCGCCAGCAGCTTTGGCGGGACAGGGGATGTGGCTAATGAAAAACTGTTTTTT. V is TRBV5-1 and J is TRBJ1-4, with 10 bases that match TRBD1. Germline V gene lookup returns CDR1 SGHRS and CDR2 YFSETQ. The CDR3 consists of 18 residues. After removal of 2 bases from V and 3 bases from J, the junction contained 10 bases not matched to a gene.

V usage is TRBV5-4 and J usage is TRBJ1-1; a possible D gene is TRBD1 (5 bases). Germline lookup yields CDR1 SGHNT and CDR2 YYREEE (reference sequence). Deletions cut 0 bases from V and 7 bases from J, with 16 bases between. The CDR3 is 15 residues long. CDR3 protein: CASSLDITGTDEAFF. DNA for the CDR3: TGTGCCAGCAGCTTGGATATAACCGGGACGGATGAAGCTTTCTTT.

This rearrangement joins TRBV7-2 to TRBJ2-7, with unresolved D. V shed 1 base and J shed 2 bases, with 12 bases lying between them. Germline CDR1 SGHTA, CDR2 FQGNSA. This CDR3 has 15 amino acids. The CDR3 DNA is TGTGCCAGCAGCTTAGTGGGTGGCCAGGCCTACGAGCAGTACTTC. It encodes CASSLVGGQAYEQYF.

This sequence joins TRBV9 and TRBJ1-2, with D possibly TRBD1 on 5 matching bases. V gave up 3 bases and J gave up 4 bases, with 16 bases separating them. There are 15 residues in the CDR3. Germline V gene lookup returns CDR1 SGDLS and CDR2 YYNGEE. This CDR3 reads CASSEGPPPVYGYTF. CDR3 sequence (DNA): TGTGCCAGCAGCGAGGGGCCGCCACCAGTCTATGGCTACACCTTC.

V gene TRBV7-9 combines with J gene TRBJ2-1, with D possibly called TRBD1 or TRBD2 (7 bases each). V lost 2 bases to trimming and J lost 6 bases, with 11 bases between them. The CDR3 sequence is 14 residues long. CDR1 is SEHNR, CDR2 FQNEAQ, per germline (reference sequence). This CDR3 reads CASSLSGTVNEQFF. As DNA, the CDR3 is TGTGCCAGCAGCTTAAGCGGGACAGTCAATGAGCAGTTCTTC.

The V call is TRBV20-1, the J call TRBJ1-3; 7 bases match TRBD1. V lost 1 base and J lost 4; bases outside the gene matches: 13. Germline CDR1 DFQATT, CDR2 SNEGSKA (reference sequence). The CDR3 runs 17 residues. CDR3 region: CSARAPGQPLQGNTIYF. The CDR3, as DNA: TGCAGTGCTAGAGCCCCGGGACAGCCGTTACAAGGAAACACCATATATTTT.

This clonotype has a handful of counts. CDR3 region: CASSANGQGQEKLFF. Written as DNA, the CDR3 is TGTGCCAGCAGTGCTAATGGACAGGGCCAGGAAAAACTGTTTTTT. The chain joins TRBV2 to TRBJ1-4; 8 nucleotides agree with TRBD1. This CDR3 is built from 15 residues. V shed 4 bases, J shed 8 bases, and the junction held 9 bases outside the gene matches. The germline V gene encodes CDR1 SNHLY and CDR2 FYNNEI.

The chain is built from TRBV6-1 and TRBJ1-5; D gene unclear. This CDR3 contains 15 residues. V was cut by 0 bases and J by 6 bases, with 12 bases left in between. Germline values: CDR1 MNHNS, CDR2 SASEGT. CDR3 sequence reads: CASSEARQAVQPQHF. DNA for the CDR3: TGTGCCAGCAGTGAAGCGAGGCAGGCCGTTCAGCCCCAGCATTTT.